This is a list of T cell receptor beta chains from one sample in a study of cytomegalovirus exposure and HLA in healthy donors. The method was immunoSEQ multiplex PCR; TCRdb's version includes in-frame clones alone and lacks a portion of them. The sample lists more than 130,000 clones; roughly 80% were seen once. The sequencing sample was made of PBMCs. Receptor source: a male donor in good health and CMV-seronegative. The CDR3 runs from the conserved cysteine through the conserved F or W. The D gene is left open where the match is weak. The size of a clone is reported for some rows only, either as once, few or many, or as a class for expanded clones.

.,TRBJ1-1,.,TRBV29-1,TGCAGCGTTCGAGAGACAGGTATCATGAACACTGAAGCTTTCTTT,CSVRETGIMNTEAFF
.,TRBJ2-1,TRBD2,TRBV28,TGTGCCAGCAGTTTTCGGCTAGCGGGGGGGAAACACAATGAGCAGTTCTTC,CASSFRLAGGKHNEQFF
.,TRBJ1-1,TRBD1,TRBV7-2,TGTGCCAGCAGCGGGACAGGGGGCGGGAACACTGAAGCTTTCTTT,CASSGTGGGNTEAFF
.,TRBJ2-5,.,TRBV6-5,TGTGCCAGCAGTCAAGGGGGTTCCCAAGAGACCCAGTACTTC,CASSQGGSQETQYF
.,TRBJ1-2,.,TRBV11-2,TGTGCCAGCAGCTCGCAGTCTGACAGCGACAGTACTAAGTTCTATGGCTACACCTTC,CASSSQSDSDSTKFYGYTF
few,TRBJ2-7,.,TRBV5-4,TGTGCCAGCAGCTCCCAGACAGCATCCTACGAGCAGTACTTC,CASSSQTASYEQYF
few,TRBJ1-1,TRBD1,TRBV10-3,TGTGCCACCTTGGCCGGGACAGGGAAATTGAACACTGAAGCTTTCTTT,CATLAGTGKLNTEAFF
few,TRBJ1-4,.,TRBV7-2,TGTGCCAGCAGCTCTGAGGGGGGGAGAGAAAAACTGTTTTTT,CASSSEGGREKLFF
once,TRBJ2-5,TRBD2,TRBV27,TGTGCCAGCAGTATCGCGGGGGGGCGGGGGGAGACCCAGTACTTC,CASSIAGGRGETQYF
.,TRBJ1-1,.,TRBV19,TGTGCCAGTAGTACCTCAACCCAGGGTACTGAAGCTTTCTTT,CASSTSTQGTEAFF
.,TRBJ2-3,TRBD2,TRBV5-1,TGCGCCAGCAGCTTGGGGTTGGTTAGCGGGGCCACAGATACGCAGTATTTT,CASSLGLVSGATDTQYF
.,TRBJ1-4,.,TRBV5-1,TGCGCCAGCAGCCAGGAAGGGAGAAATGAAAAACTGTTTTTT,CASSQEGRNEKLFF
.,TRBJ1-6,.,TRBV7-9,TGTGCCAGCAGCTCCGATACTTATAATTCACCCCTCCACTTT,CASSSDTYNSPLHF
.,TRBJ1-1,.,TRBV9,TGTGCCAGCAGCGAGCCATTAACGGGGGACACTGAAGCTTTCTTT,CASSEPLTGDTEAFF
.,TRBJ2-3,TRBD2,TRBV11-2,TGTGCCAGCAGCATTCTAGCGGGGGTCCCAGATACGCAGTATTTT,CASSILAGVPDTQYF
once,TRBJ2-4,TRBD1,TRBV27,TGTGCCAGCAGTTCCTCGGACAGGTTGAGCATTCAGTACTTC,CASSSSDRLSIQYF
few,TRBJ2-7,TRBD1,TRBV6-5,TGTGCCAGCAGTGACCCGTCCCGGACAGGGATAACCTTC,CASSDPSRTGITF
.,TRBJ2-7,TRBD1,TRBV9,TGTGCCAGCAGCCCGGACAGGGGAGGGCAGTACTTC,CASSPDRGGQYF
.,TRBJ2-5,TRBD2,TRBV5-6,TGTGCCAGCAGCTTGGCGGGGGGGACGTTGAAGACCCAGTACTTC,CASSLAGGTLKTQYF
.,TRBJ1-2,.,TRBV4-3,TGCGCCAGCAGCCAAGATATAGGCGGCAGCTCAGCTAACTATGGCTACACCTTC,CASSQDIGGSSANYGYTF
.,TRBJ2-7,.,TRBV5-5,TGTGCCAGCACCACCCCGGAGGACCTCGGGCAGAACTTC,CASTTPEDLGQNF
few,TRBJ2-7,.,TRBV6-1,TGTGCCAGCGCTCGCCCCGAGGGCGAGCAGTACTTC,CASARPEGEQYF
once,TRBJ1-2,.,TRBV4-3,TGCGCCAGCAGCCAAGTTGGTGCAGGGAACAACTATGGCTACACCTTC,CASSQVGAGNNYGYTF
.,TRBJ2-1,.,TRBV6-1,TGTGCCAGCAGTGAAGCAGGGGCCAGAATTTACAATGAGCAGTTCTTC,CASSEAGARIYNEQFF
.,TRBJ1-6,TRBD1,TRBV7-2,TGTGCCAGCAGCTCCCGACAGGGGGGTTCACCCCTCCACTTT,CASSSRQGGSPLHF
.,TRBJ2-7,TRBD1,TRBV28,TGTGCCAGCAGCACCTCCGGGACAGGAGGTATAGAGCAGTACTTC,CASSTSGTGGIEQYF
.,TRBJ2-5,TRBD1,TRBV18,TGTGCCAGCTCACCACCGCTAGGGGGCTTAGGAGAGACCCAGTACTTC,CASSPPLGGLGETQYF
few,TRBJ2-7,TRBD2,TRBV5-1,TGCGCCAGCAGCTGGAGCGGGGTCGAGCAGTACTTC,CASSWSGVEQYF
.,TRBJ2-3,TRBD1,TRBV29-1,TGCAGCGTTGTTACAGGGGCAGATACGCAGTATTTT,CSVVTGADTQYF
once,TRBJ1-5,TRBD1,TRBV5-1,TGCGCCAGCAGCACCCAGGACAGGGACCCGTCTAGCAATCAGCCCCAGCATTTT,CASSTQDRDPSSNQPQHF
.,TRBJ2-5,.,TRBV30,TGTGCCTGGAGTGTTCGGGGGACCCAGTACTTC,CAWSVRGTQYF
.,TRBJ1-2,.,TRBV7-8,TGTGCCAGCAGCCAGACCCCTGGGACTCCCGGTGGCTACACCTTC,CASSQTPGTPGGYTF
.,TRBJ2-2,.,TRBV7-2,TGTGCCAGCAGCCGAACTGTATCGAACACCGGGGAGCTGTTTTTT,CASSRTVSNTGELFF
.,TRBJ1-4,.,TRBV19,TGTGCCAGTAGTATCAGAAGAGAAAAACTGTTTTTT,CASSIRREKLFF